This T cell receptor (beta chain) was captured in a study of OX40 agonist ivuxolimab in advanced cancers. Here immunoSEQ multiplex PCR was the method, and the copy in TCRdb shows in-frame clones only, minus some. The data show roughly 140,000 clones, 90% to 95% seen once. Sample: CD4+ or CD8+ T cells sorted from blood, taken in a trial of the OX40 agonist ivuxolimab. The clonotype comes from an adult with an advanced solid tumor such as melanoma, head and neck, liver or kidney cancer.

CDR3 residues: CASSDRVDYGYTF. CDR3 bases: TGTGCCAGCAGTGACAGGGTAGACTATGGCTACACCTTC. This chain uses TRBV2 with TRBJ1-2, with D maybe TRBD1 (5 bases). Per germline, CDR1 SNHLY and CDR2 FYNNEI. V shed 3 bases and J shed 3 bases, with 8 bases lying between them. This CDR3 spans 13 amino acids.